This TCR beta chain was documented in a study of blood T cell repertoires in COVID-19. As for the study in general: The cDNA or gDNA used as material had been derived from T cells, B-cell-depleted T cells, or PBMCs.

Original processing notes: Nucleated cell counts were estimated from reference gene primer amplification. Some clones are missing from TCRdb's copy, which holds only in-frame ones; the method was immunoSEQ multiplex PCR. D and trimming come from the DNA, and the V and J calls and clone size come from that table. The repertoire holds about 300,000 clones, 70% to 85% seen once, with roughly 1.6% in the top ten. Sequencing was performed on peripheral blood. The clonotype originates from a human donor with COVID-19, enrolled during active disease. The donor label of this sample is uncertain.

The CDR3 sequence: CATSDPRQGLKTQYF. CDR3 sequence (DNA): TGTGCCACCAGTGACCCCCGACAGGGTTTAAAGACCCAGTACTTC. This rearrangement joins TRBV24-1 to TRBJ2-5, with 7 bases matching TRBD1. The length of the CDR3 is 15 residues. The germline CDR1 and CDR2 sequences are KGHDR and SFDVKD. J lost 6 bases, V lost 4 bases, and 10 bases had no gene match.